This TCR beta chain was observed in a study of blood T cell repertoires in COVID-19. For the study at large: Samples taken during acute and convalescent COVID-19 were collected in the United States, Italy and Spain.

Here immunoSEQ multiplex PCR was the method, and the copy in TCRdb shows in-frame clones only, minus some. The data show roughly 120,000 clones, roughly nine tenths seen once. This CDR3 spans 16 amino acids. Germline V gene data show CDR1 as SGDLS and CDR2 as YYNGEE. V lost 6 bases to trimming and J lost 3 bases; unmatched junction nucleotides: 7. The receptor's source is a man aged 45-60 years with COVID-19, enrolled during active disease. This chain links TRBV9 with TRBJ2-2; 11 bases are shared with TRBD2. The sequenced sample was peripheral blood. In DNA form, the CDR3 reads TGTGCCAGCACCGTTAGCGGGAGGGCGGACACCGGGGAGCTGTTTTTT. This gives the protein CASTVSGRADTGELFF. Looking up the rest from reference TRBV9 and TRBJ2-2 gives the full variable domain: DSGVTQTPKHLITATGQRVTLRCSPRSGDLSVYWYQQSLDQGLQFLIQYYNGEERAKGNILERFSAQQFPDLHSELNLSSLELGDSALYFCASTVSGRADTGELFFGEGSRLTVL.